This passage covers 3 T cell receptor beta chains from one sample sequenced in a study of tumor and adjacent non-tumor tissue in lung cancer. TCRbeta libraries were built with three rounds of nested PCR, modified from ARM-PCR. TCRdb re-derived calls from the multiplex PCR reads in MiXCR, one entry per CDR3 protein. Among approximately 82,000 distinct CDR3 sequences listed, 76% were seen once. RNA was extracted from bulk tissue without any cell sorting. This non-tumor lung sample came from over 3 cm beyond the tumor edge. Material: distant non-tumor lung tissue. The receptors here all came from a man in his 70s with non-small cell lung cancer.

A note on this clonotype: At one boundary the junction diverges from the germline segment, which might be a read error. The chain employs TRBV11-2 and TRBJ1-1; no firm D call. This CDR3 contains 15 residues. CDR1 and CDR2 (germline): SGHAT, FQNNGV. In nucleotides, the CDR3 is TGTGCAAGCAGCTTAGCCAATTCAAGGAACACTGAAGCTTTATTT. This encodes CASSLANSRNTEALF.

As concerns this clonotype: Just one base apart from a much larger clone, this may be a read error. The chain uses TRBV28 and TRBJ1-2; D uncertain. This CDR3 contains 15 residues. Germline-derived CDR1 and CDR2 are MDHEN and SYDVKM. The CDR3 DNA is TGTGCCAGCACCCCCCCCGGGGAGCCCAACTATGGCTACATCTTC. Translation gives CASTPPGEPNYGYIF.

The chain uses TRBV11-2 and TRBJ2-3; D gene unclear. The CDR3 sequence is 11 residues long. Germline lookup yields CDR1 SGHAT and CDR2 FQNNGV. V was clipped by 5 bases and J by 2 bases, with 2 bases between them. The chain's CDR3 is CASSTTDTQYF. The CDR3 DNA reads as TGTGCCAGCAGCACCACAGATACGCAGTATTTT.